One and the same sample provided the 26 T cell receptor beta chains below, sequenced in a study of cytomegalovirus exposure and HLA in healthy donors. The PCR employed 60 Vbeta primers together with 13 Jbeta primers. The table came from immunoSEQ multiplex PCR; TCRdb's copy has only in-frame clones and leaves some out. The table lists about 160,000 clones, 80% of them singletons. Sequences were obtained from PBMCs. The receptor source for this set is a man aged 30 to 39 in good health and CMV-seronegative.

This sequence joins TRBV27 and TRBJ2-7, with TRBD1 matching over 8 bases. The germline V gene encodes CDR1 MNHEY and CDR2 SMNVEV (reference sequence). J lost 0 bases, V lost 5 bases, and 12 bases had no gene match. The CDR3 is made up of 17 amino acids. This chain's CDR3 is CASSPGQGWAYSYEQYF. In DNA form, the CDR3 reads TGTGCCAGCAGTCCTGGACAGGGATGGGCATACTCCTACGAGCAGTACTTC.

CDR3 coding DNA: TGTGCCAGCAGGCCCACCCCTGCGGGGGGTGAGCAGTTCTTC. The encoded protein is CASRPTPAGGEQFF. This chain connects TRBV6-4 to TRBJ2-1; 8 bases line up with TRBD2. The CDR3 has 14 residues. V was pared by 6 bases and J by 9 bases, with 10 bases of the junction left unmatched. Germline V gene lookup returns CDR1 MRHNA and CDR2 SNTAGT.

This sequence joins TRBV27 and TRBJ1-1; D might be TRBD1 (5 bases). CDR1 is MNHEY, CDR2 SMNVEV, per germline (reference sequence). This CDR3 region has 12 residues. The ends were cut back, 3 bases at V and 4 bases at J, with 6 bases in the middle. This CDR3 reads CASSFQGTEAFF. In DNA, the CDR3 is TGTGCCAGCAGTTTCCAGGGCACTGAAGCTTTCTTT.

The chain employs TRBV28 and TRBJ1-4; TRBD1 matches at 10 bases. The V gene's germline CDR1 is MDHEN and CDR2 SYDVKM. CDR3 size: 13 residues. Unmatched junction bases numbered 6, after V lost 10 bases and J lost 7 bases. CDR3 sequence: CAIPGQGPEKLFF. In DNA, the CDR3 is TGTGCCATCCCGGGACAGGGGCCTGAAAAACTGTTTTTT.

V and J are TRBV27 and TRBJ1-2; D remains ambiguous. The V end lost 5 bases, the J end lost 4 bases, and 14 bases lay between the germline ends. Germline V gene sequence: CDR1 MNHEY, CDR2 SMNVEV (reference sequence). This CDR3 comprises 14 residues. CDR3 sequence (DNA): TGTGCCAGCAGTCCTGGCGGTTTGTCCTATGGCTACACCTTC. Encoded protein: CASSPGGLSYGYTF.

V and J are TRBV25-1 and TRBJ1-1; 9 nucleotides line up with TRBD1. J gave up 4 bases and V 6 bases, and 3 bases lay outside the gene matches. Per germline, CDR1 MGHDK and CDR2 SYGVNS. The CDR3 is made up of 13 amino acids. The CDR3 bases are TGTGCCAGCAGACAGGGGGCGATCACTGAAGCTTTCTTT. Protein product: CASRQGAITEAFF. Combining the CDR3 with reference TRBV25-1 and TRBJ1-1 gives the whole variable domain EADIYQTPRYLVIGTGKKITLECSQTMGHDKMYWYQQDPGMELHLIHYSYGVNSTEKGDLSSESTVSRIRTEHFPLTLESARPSHTSQYLCASRQGAITEAFFGQGTRLTVV.

This sequence joins TRBV27 and TRBJ2-1; D gene uncertain. The germline CDR1 and CDR2 sequences are MNHEY and SMNVEV (reference sequence). The CDR3 has 12 residues. V was cut by 2 bases and J by 4 bases, with 3 bases left in between. The CDR3 nucleotides are TGTGCCAGCAGTTTAGCGTACAATGAGCAGTTCTTC. It yields the protein CASSLAYNEQFF.

This CDR3 reads CASSAIGLAGNHGELFF. The DNA for the CDR3 is TGTGCCAGCAGCGCCATCGGACTAGCGGGAAATCATGGGGAGCTGTTTTTT. The chain carries TRBV9 and TRBJ2-2; TRBD2 matches 12 bases. The V gene's germline CDR1 is SGDLS and CDR2 YYNGEE. The CDR3 runs to 17 residues. Trimming at V came to 3 bases and at J to 8 bases, leaving 11 bases not matched to a gene.

The J gene is TRBJ2-1, the V gene TRBV5-1, with TRBD2 matching over 9 bases. The germline CDR1 and CDR2 sequences are SGHRS and YFSETQ. CDR3 length: 19 residues. V lost 4 bases, J lost 0 bases, and 14 bases stayed unmatched. The CDR3 DNA reads as TGCGCCAGCAGCCCCGGCGGTCTAGCGGGGTTAAGCTCCTACAATGAGCAGTTCTTC. This translates into CASSPGGLAGLSSYNEQFF.

The chain uses TRBV29-1 and TRBJ2-7; D is perhaps TRBD2 (5 bases). CDR1 SQVTM and CDR2 ANQGSEA come from the germline V gene. V was cut by 6 bases and J by 6 bases, with 9 bases left in between. The CDR3 runs 10 residues. This CDR3 is CSVGSGEQYF. CDR3 sequence (DNA): TGCAGCGTAGGGAGCGGCGAGCAGTACTTC.

The V gene is TRBV5-4, the J gene TRBJ1-2; 9 bases are shared with TRBD1. This CDR3 region has 14 residues. V lost 4 bases and J lost 4; bases outside the gene matches: 5. The germline CDR1 and CDR2 sequences are SGHNT and YYREEE (reference sequence). CDR3 in DNA: TGTGCCAGCAGCCTACAGGGGGCCGGCTATGGCTACACCTTC. This translates into CASSLQGAGYGYTF.

The J gene is TRBJ2-3, the V gene TRBV28; D not resolved. Trimming stripped 8 bases from V and 5 bases from J, with 20 bases between. The CDR3 has 15 residues. CDR1 MDHEN and CDR2 SYDVKM come from the germline V gene. For the CDR3, the DNA is TGTGCCAGCTCCTTTGAGAGACTTCAAGGAGATACGCAGTATTTT. Its translation is CASSFERLQGDTQYF.

The chain is built from TRBV19 and TRBJ1-1, with D possibly TRBD1 on 5 matching bases. This CDR3 comprises 15 residues. The ends were cut back, 7 bases at V and 2 bases at J, with 17 bases in the middle. Germline V CDR1 and CDR2: LNHDA, SQIVND (reference sequence). The CDR3 loop is CASIQGGELNTEAFF. The CDR3 coding sequence is TGTGCCAGTATCCAGGGTGGAGAATTAAACACTGAAGCTTTCTTT.

This clone is a singleton in its sample. The J gene is TRBJ2-7, the V gene TRBV28; D is undetermined. The germline V and J ends were trimmed by 2 bases and 2 bases, with 10 bases remaining between them. Germline V CDR1 and CDR2: MDHEN, SYDVKM. The CDR3 runs to 14 residues. CDR3 amino acids: CASSLPVTPYEQYF. Here the CDR3 DNA reads TGTGCCAGCAGTTTACCCGTCACTCCCTACGAGCAGTACTTC.

The chain links TRBV4-2 to TRBJ1-5; D is undetermined. Germline V CDR1 and CDR2: LGHNA, YNFKEQ. V dropped 0 bases and J dropped 6 bases, with 12 bases sitting between them. CDR3 length: 15 amino acids. CDR3 residues: CASSQEVGRFQPQHF. For the CDR3, the DNA is TGTGCCAGCAGCCAAGAAGTCGGCAGGTTTCAGCCCCAGCATTTT.

V gene TRBV7-9 combines with J gene TRBJ2-7; the D gene is possibly TRBD1 (5 bases). The CDR3 has 14 amino acids. The germline gives CDR1 SEHNR, CDR2 FQNEAQ (reference sequence). V was cut by 3 bases and J by 3 bases, with 12 bases left in between. The CDR3 region has the DNA TGTGCCAGCAGCTTTGTGGCAGGGATCTACGAGCAGTACTTC. Encoded protein: CASSFVAGIYEQYF.

This sequence joins TRBV29-1 and TRBJ2-2, with a weak D call TRBD1 (6 bases). Per the germline V gene, CDR1 is SQVTM and CDR2 is ANQGSEA. V lost 7 bases, J lost 4 bases, and 10 bases lay in between. The CDR3 runs 12 residues. The CDR3 bases are TGCAGCGGGACAGCCACCACCGGGGAGCTGTTTTTT. It encodes CSGTATTGELFF.

The chain employs TRBV9 and TRBJ2-7; a possible D gene is TRBD2 (6 bases). The V end lost 4 bases, the J end lost 0 bases, and 14 bases lay between the germline ends. CDR1 is SGDLS, CDR2 YYNGEE, per germline. The CDR3 extends over 15 amino acids. CDR3 sequence: CASSTDAGISYEQYF. CDR3 nucleotide sequence: TGTGCCAGCAGCACTGACGCGGGGATCTCCTACGAGCAGTACTTC.

The gene calls are TRBV5-1 and TRBJ2-5, with a possible D match to TRBD1 (6 bases). The CDR3 covers 14 residues. Germline assignment: CDR1 SGHRS and CDR2 YFSETQ. V was cut by 6 bases and J by 1 base, with 13 bases left in between. This CDR3 is CASKTGPTQETQYF. The CDR3 nucleotides read TGCGCCAGCAAGACAGGACCGACCCAAGAGACCCAGTACTTC.

The rearrangement joins TRBV9 to TRBJ2-7, with a weak D call TRBD1 (6 bases). CDR1 and CDR2 (germline): SGDLS, YYNGEE. CDR3 length: 14 amino acids. Trimming removed 0 bases at V and 7 bases at J, with 14 bases between. CDR3 residues: CASSVEGDHREQYF. The CDR3 DNA reads TGTGCCAGCAGCGTAGAGGGGGATCATCGGGAGCAGTACTTC.

The V call is TRBV28, the J call TRBJ2-7; maybe TRBD1 (5 bases). V was trimmed by 4 bases and J by 3 bases, leaving 16 bases between them. CDR1 and CDR2 from the germline V gene are MDHEN and SYDVKM. The CDR3 runs to 15 residues. CDR3 sequence (DNA): TGTGCCAGCAGTTACCAGTCAGGGTACGGCTACGAGCAGTACTTC. Its translation: CASSYQSGYGYEQYF.

V and J are TRBV7-6 and TRBJ1-1; no firm D call. Trimming took 4 bases from V and 8 from J, leaving 8 bases between them. Germline CDR1 and CDR2: SGHVS and FNYEAQ. There are 11 residues in the CDR3. CDR3 DNA sequence: TGTGCCAGCAGCTCTTCAGGAGAAGCTTTCTTT. Protein sequence: CASSSSGEAFF.

The CDR3 reads CASSLFRDGYTF. CDR3 nucleotide sequence: TGTGCCAGCAGCCTCTTCAGGGATGGCTACACCTTC. The J gene is TRBJ1-2, the V gene TRBV11-2, with D possibly being TRBD1 (5 bases). CDR1 and CDR2 (germline): SGHAT, FQNNGV. The germline V and J ends were trimmed by 5 bases and 6 bases, with 10 bases remaining between them. The CDR3 extends over 12 amino acids.

The V gene is TRBV30, the J gene TRBJ1-1; tentative D call: TRBD1 (5 bases). V lost 5 bases and J 0 bases, leaving 22 bases between the germline ends. The CDR3 has 17 amino acids. CDR1 and CDR2 (germline): GTSNPN, SVGIG (reference sequence). The CDR3 DNA sequence: TGTGCCTGGCAGCGCCAGGGCCTACTACAATTGAACACTGAAGCTTTCTTT. Protein sequence: CAWQRQGLLQLNTEAFF.

This clone was found a few times. The chain combines TRBV12-5 with TRBJ2-5, with D possibly matching TRBD2 (5 bases). The germline V gene has CDR1 LGHNT and CDR2 FRNRAP. This CDR3 is built from 12 residues. V dropped 5 bases and J dropped 5 bases, with 9 bases sitting between them. The CDR3 loop reads CASGMGAETQYF. CDR3 nucleotide sequence: TGTGCTAGTGGTATGGGAGCGGAGACCCAGTACTTC.

The chain joins TRBV6-5 to TRBJ2-5, with D possibly being TRBD1 (6 bases). Matching the DNA end better, TRBJ2-7 makes the J call doubtful. Germline V gene data show CDR1 as MNHEY and CDR2 as SVGAGI. The CDR3 length is 15 residues. The CDR3, as DNA: TGTGCCAGCAGATCTAGGGGGACGCTTACCTACGAGCAGTACTTC. It encodes CASRSRGTLTYEQYF.